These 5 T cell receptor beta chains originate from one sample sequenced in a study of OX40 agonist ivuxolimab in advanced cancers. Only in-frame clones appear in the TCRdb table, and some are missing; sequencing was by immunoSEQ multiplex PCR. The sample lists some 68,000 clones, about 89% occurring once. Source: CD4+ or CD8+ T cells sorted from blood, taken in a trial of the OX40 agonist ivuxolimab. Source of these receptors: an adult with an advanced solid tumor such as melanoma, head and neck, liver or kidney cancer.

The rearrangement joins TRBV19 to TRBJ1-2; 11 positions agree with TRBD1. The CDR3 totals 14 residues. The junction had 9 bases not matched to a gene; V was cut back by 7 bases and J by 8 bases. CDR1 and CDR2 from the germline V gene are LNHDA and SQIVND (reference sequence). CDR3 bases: TGTGCCAGTACCCTGGACAGGGGGCGAAAAGGCTACACCTTC. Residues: CASTLDRGRKGYTF.

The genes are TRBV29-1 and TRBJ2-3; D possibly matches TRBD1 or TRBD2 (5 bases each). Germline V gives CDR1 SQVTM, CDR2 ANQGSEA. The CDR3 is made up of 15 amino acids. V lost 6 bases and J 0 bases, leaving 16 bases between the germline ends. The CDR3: CSVGVLRASTDTQYF. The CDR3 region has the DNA TGCAGCGTAGGGGTTTTGCGGGCTAGCACAGATACGCAGTATTTT.

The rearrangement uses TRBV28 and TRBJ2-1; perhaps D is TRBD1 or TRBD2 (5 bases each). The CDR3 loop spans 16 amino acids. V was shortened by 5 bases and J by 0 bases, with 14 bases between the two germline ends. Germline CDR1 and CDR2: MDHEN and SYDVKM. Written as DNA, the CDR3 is TGTGCCAGCAGTCCTTATGGGACGGTCTCCTACAATGAGCAGTTCTTC. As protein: CASSPYGTVSYNEQFF. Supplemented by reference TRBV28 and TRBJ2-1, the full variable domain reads DVKVTQSSRYLVKRTGEKVFLECVQDMDHENMFWYRQDPGLGLRLIYFSYDVKMKEKGDIPEGYSVSREKKERFSLILESASTNQTSMYLCASSPYGTVSYNEQFFGPGTRLTVL.

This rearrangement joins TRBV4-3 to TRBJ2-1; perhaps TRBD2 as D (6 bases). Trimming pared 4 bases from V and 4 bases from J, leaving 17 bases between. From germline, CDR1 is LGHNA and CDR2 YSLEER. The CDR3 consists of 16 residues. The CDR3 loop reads CASSRQLAGRYNEQFF. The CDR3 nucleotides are TGCGCCAGCAGCCGGCAACTAGCAGGCCGTTACAATGAGCAGTTCTTC.

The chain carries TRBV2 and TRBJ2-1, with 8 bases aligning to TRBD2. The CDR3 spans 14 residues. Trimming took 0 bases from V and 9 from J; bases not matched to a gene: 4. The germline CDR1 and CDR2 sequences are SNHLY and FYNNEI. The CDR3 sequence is CASSEALAGVEQFF. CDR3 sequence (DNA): TGTGCCAGCAGTGAAGCCCTAGCGGGCGTTGAGCAGTTCTTC.